These T cell receptor beta chains were read from a single sample in a study of T cells in Graves' hyperthyroidism and ophthalmopathy. TCRdb ran MiXCR on the multiplex PCR reads and lists one entry per CDR3 protein. The sample yields 450,000 to 650,000 distinct CDR3 sequences, around 14% seen once. Material for sequencing was blood. The receptors were sampled from a woman under 30 with Graves' ophthalmopathy. The CDR3 runs from the conserved cysteine through the conserved F or W. A D gene is named only where the DNA matches it firmly. A clone size is listed for some rows: how often the clone was seen (once, few, many), or a class if it is expanded.

d_call	j_call	clone_size	v_call	cdr3_aa	cdr3_nt
TRBD2	TRBJ2-7	few	TRBV12-3/TRBV12-4	CASSPGGDRYEQYF	TGTGCCAGCAGTCCCGGGGGGGACCGCTACGAGCAGTACTTC
-	TRBJ2-5	many	TRBV7-8	CASSKGGPFQETQYF	TGTGCCAGCAGCAAGGGGGGGCCCTTCCAAGAGACCCAGTACTTC
-	TRBJ2-3	-	TRBV13	CASSYARPPDTQYF	TGTGCCAGCAGCTACGCAAGACCCCCAGATACGCAGTATTTT
-	TRBJ2-1	many	TRBV7-7	CASSLILSDYNEQFF	TGTGCTAGCAGCTTAATCCTCTCAGACTACAATGAGCAGTTCTTC
-	TRBJ2-7	-	TRBV19	CASTAGEQYF	TGTGCCAGTACCGCAGGCGAGCAGTACTTC
TRBD1	TRBJ2-7	many	TRBV30	CAWNTGTGAYEQYF	TGTGCCTGGAATACCGGGACAGGGGCCTACGAGCAGTACTTC
TRBD1	TRBJ2-7	-	TRBV27	CASSLRTGDGYEQYF	TGTGCCAGCAGTCTTCGGACAGGGGACGGGTACGAGCAGTACTTC
-	TRBJ2-1	many	TRBV6-5	CASSYSYRTIDNEQFF	TGTGCCAGCAGTTACTCGTACAGGACAATAGACAATGAGCAGTTCTTC
-	TRBJ1-3	many	TRBV2	CASLFELSGNTIYF	TGTGCCAGCCTCTTCGAGTTGTCTGGAAACACCATATATTTT
-	TRBJ1-5	many	TRBV20-1	CSAKAWGNQPQHF	TGCAGTGCTAAGGCGTGGGGCAATCAGCCCCAGCATTTT
TRBD1	TRBJ1-3	many	TRBV27	CASSPGRDRQSGNTIYF	TGTGCCAGCAGTCCCGGCCGGGACAGGCAATCTGGAAACACCATATATTTT
-	TRBJ2-5	many	TRBV24-1	CATSRGAGKETQYF	TGTGCCACCAGCCGGGGGGCAGGGAAAGAGACCCAGTACTTC
TRBD1	TRBJ2-1	-	TRBV7-8	CASSFDRGIEQFF	TGTGCCAGCAGCTTTGACAGGGGGATTGAGCAGTTCTTC
TRBD1	TRBJ1-1	many	TRBV11-2	CASSIDRAEAFF	TGTGCCAGCAGCATTGACAGGGCTGAAGCTTTCTTT
TRBD2	TRBJ2-7	many	TRBV6-1	CASRTGTGTSGRLAYEQYF	TGTGCCAGCAGAACGGGCACCGGGACTAGCGGGAGGCTCGCCTACGAGCAGTACTTC
-	TRBJ2-4	-	TRBV5-1	CASSILRGDIQYF	TGCGCCAGCAGCATTCTCAGGGGGGACATTCAGTACTTC
TRBD2	TRBJ2-1	few	TRBV20-1	CNARGTSGSAIYEQFF	TGCAATGCTAGAGGGACTAGCGGGAGTGCGATTTATGAGCAGTTCTTC
TRBD1	TRBJ1-2	few	TRBV9	CASSAYGQGAYGYTF	TGTGCCAGCAGCGCCTACGGACAGGGGGCCTATGGCTACACCTTC
-	TRBJ1-1	many	TRBV27	CASRRGGGEAFF	TGTGCCAGCCGGCGGGGTGGTGGTGAAGCTTTCTTT
-	TRBJ1-5	many	TRBV24-1	CATSDWDLRQPQHF	TGTGCCACCAGTGATTGGGACCTCCGCCAGCCCCAGCATTTT
TRBD2	TRBJ2-1	many	TRBV7-9	CASSLVAGPFYNEQFF	TGTGCCAGCAGCTTAGTAGCGGGACCCTTCTACAATGAGCAGTTCTTC
TRBD2	TRBJ2-1	many	TRBV24-1	CATSDPSGKAYNEQFF	TGTGCCACCAGTGATCCAAGCGGGAAGGCTTACAATGAGCAGTTCTTC
-	TRBJ2-2	-	TRBV6-5	CASSYRALYTGELFF	TGTGCCAGCAGTTACCGTGCCCTTTACACCGGGGAGCTGTTTTTT
-	TRBJ1-1	many	TRBV3-1	CASSQDWGTEAFF	TGTGCCAGCAGCCAAGATTGGGGAACTGAAGCTTTCTTT
-	TRBJ1-1	many	TRBV30	CAWAMGVSLNTEAFF	TGTGCCTGGGCAATGGGGGTTTCCCTGAACACTGAAGCTTTCTTT
TRBD1	TRBJ2-2	few	TRBV29-1	CSVEDPGWGQMNTGELFF	TGCAGCGTTGAAGATCCAGGGTGGGGACAGATGAACACCGGGGAGCTGTTTTTT
TRBD2	TRBJ2-6	-	TRBV9	CASSRRLAGGPGANVLTF	TGTGCCAGCAGCCGAAGACTAGCGGGAGGGCCTGGGGCCAACGTCCTGACTTTC
-	TRBJ1-2	many	TRBV29-1	CSVTAGLPGYGYTF	TGCAGCGTAACCGCGGGACTTCCTGGCTATGGCTACACCTTC
TRBD1	TRBJ2-2	few	TRBV29-1	CSVHGTGGGTGTGELFF	TGCAGCGTTCACGGGACAGGGGGCGGCACGGGTACCGGGGAGCTGTTTTTT
TRBD1	TRBJ2-7	-	TRBV5-6	CASSSGQGLEQYF	TGTGCCAGCAGCTCCGGACAGGGACTCGAGCAGTACTTC
-	TRBJ1-1	few	TRBV15	CATSRTENTEAFF	TGTGCCACCTCCAGGACAGAGAACACTGAAGCTTTCTTT
TRBD2	TRBJ2-1	many	TRBV11-3	CASSPGLAGRANEQFF	TGTGCCAGCAGCCCCGGACTAGCGGGAAGGGCTAATGAGCAGTTCTTC
-	TRBJ1-5	-	TRBV10-2	CASSGGFNQPQHF	TGCGCCAGCAGTGGGGGCTTTAATCAGCCCCAGCATTTT
TRBD1	TRBJ1-2	-	TRBV3-1	CASSQDWGMTGDGYTF	TGTGCCAGCAGCCAAGATTGGGGGATGACAGGGGATGGCTACACCTTC
-	TRBJ2-7	-	TRBV7-2	CASSLGTTPSYEQYF	TGTGCCAGCAGCTTAGGGACAACACCCTCCTACGAGCAGTACTTC
TRBD1	TRBJ2-5	many	TRBV2	CASSESTGVETQYF	TGTGCCAGCAGTGAGTCGACAGGGGTGGAGACCCAGTACTTC
-	TRBJ2-7	many	TRBV2	CASSEAGRYSDEQYF	TGTGCCAGCAGTGAAGCGGGGCGGTATTCCGACGAGCAGTACTTC
-	TRBJ2-7	-	TRBV19	CASSIDQGGGEQYF	TGTGCCAGTAGTATAGATCAGGGTGGCGGCGAGCAGTACTTC